This T cell receptor (beta chain) was observed in a study of tumor-infiltrating lymphocytes in primary liver carcinoma. In the study overall: Staging of the tumors gave T1-T3 N0M0, with widths of 4.2 to 10 cm.

CDR1 MGHRA and CDR2 YSYEKL come from the germline V gene. This CDR3 spans 15 amino acids. The V gene lost 0 bases and the J gene lost 1 base, with 8 bases spanning the gap. The source material, roughly 18-32 mg of unsorted bulk tissue, was used to co-extract RNA and DNA. Patients were treatment-naive with chronic HBV infection. Total RNA (roughly 540 ng) served as template for TCR beta cDNA synthesis primed by a constant-region primer. Employing slightly modified ARM-PCR, three nested multiplex PCR rounds were run, and these gave rise to the TCR beta libraries. It was with TRBV1-TRBV30 forward primers and a C-beta reverse primer that the first two PCR rounds were run, at around 11 cycles each. MiXCR, run by TCRdb on the multiplex PCR reads, gives a single entry per CDR3 protein. The sample has fewer than 70,000 distinct CDR3 sequences; 55% to 75% are singletons.

The sample taken for sequencing was liver tumor tissue from sampling region 2. As to subset: tumor region T2, inferior pole. J is TRBJ2-3 and V is TRBV4-1; D might be TRBD2 (6 bases). The TCR originated in a man between 35 and 55 years old with primary liver carcinoma and hepatitis B virus infection. The CDR3 region has the DNA TGCGCCAGCAGCCAAGAGCCTAGCGGCACAGATACGCAGTATTTT. Its protein is CASSQEPSGTDTQYF.